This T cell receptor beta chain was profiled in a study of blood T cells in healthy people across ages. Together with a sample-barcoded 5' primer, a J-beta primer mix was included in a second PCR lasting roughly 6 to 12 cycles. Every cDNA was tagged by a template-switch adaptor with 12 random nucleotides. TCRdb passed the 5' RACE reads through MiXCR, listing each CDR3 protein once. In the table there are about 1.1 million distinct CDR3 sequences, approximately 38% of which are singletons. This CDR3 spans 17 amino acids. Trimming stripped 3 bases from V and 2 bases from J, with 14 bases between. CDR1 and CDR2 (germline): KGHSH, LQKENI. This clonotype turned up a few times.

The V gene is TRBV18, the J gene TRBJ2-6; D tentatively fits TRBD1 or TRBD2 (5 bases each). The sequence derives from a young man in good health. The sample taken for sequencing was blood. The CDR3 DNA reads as TGTGCCAGCTCACCTTACCAGTTGGGGGCTGGGGCCAACGTCCTGACTTTC. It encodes CASSPYQLGAGANVLTF.